A selection of T cell receptor beta chains follows, all from one sample in a study of neurological immune-mediated disorders. TCRdb redid the calling of the 5' RACE reads with MiXCR, one entry per CDR3 protein. This sample has 14,000 or so distinct CDR3 sequences, with less than 15% found just once. Sequencing input: CD8+ T cells from blood. The receptor set was obtained from a female donor with HTLV-1-associated myelopathy (HAM/TSP). Both conserved end residues are part of each CDR3.

V	J	CDR3
TRBV11-3	TRBJ1-2	CASNGGNYGYTF
TRBV4-3	TRBJ2-7	CASSQDRPGLVSYEQYF
TRBV5-1	TRBJ2-3	CASSLERTVATDTQYF
TRBV29-1	TRBJ2-7	CSVPGIDLYEQYF
TRBV27	TRBJ1-4	CASSADRSAGELFF
TRBV4-1	TRBJ1-5	CASSQDFGCAQPQHF
TRBV24-1	TRBJ2-5	CASSPGTVAQETQYF
TRBV4-1	TRBJ1-1	CASSWAGGLHGNTEAFF
TRBV25-1	TRBJ2-2	CASSTTGELFF
TRBV7-2	TRBJ1-2	CASRGQYYGYTF
TRBV4-1	TRBJ2-3	CASRDRDTDTQYF
TRBV18	TRBJ2-7	CASSPTVRRFSYEQYF
TRBV20-1	TRBJ2-3	CSASSGPFITDTQYF
TRBV24-1	TRBJ2-2	CATSDLHPTGAPGELFF
TRBV3-1	TRBJ2-1	CASSQVTSGVDEQFF
TRBV20-1	TRBJ2-5	CTTSGLHQETQYF
TRBV5-1	TRBJ2-7	CASSLEWGHYEQYF
TRBV7-9	TRBJ2-1	CASSFLVGRSYNEQFF
TRBV29-1	TRBJ2-3	CSVVGSGNTDTQYF
TRBV7-8	TRBJ2-5	CASSLGWSEETQYF
TRBV20-1	TRBJ2-3	CSATSGEGNLYF
TRBV14	TRBJ2-1	CASSQGGGYNEQFF
TRBV3-1	TRBJ1-2	CASSQDRGLYGYTF
TRBV7-9	TRBJ2-1	CASSQQNHEQFF
TRBV4-3	TRBJ1-6	CASSQDIGASSYNSPLHF
TRBV12-3/TRBV12-4	TRBJ2-3	CASTSGGDSTDTQYF
TRBV20-1	TRBJ2-5	CSVGDSAGGEETQYF
TRBV6-6	TRBJ1-5	CASSYPKGTGGYSNQPQHF
TRBV29-1	TRBJ2-1	CSVLSGNEQFF
TRBV7-9	TRBJ1-1	CASRPSGQAQAFF
TRBV18	TRBJ2-1	CASSPRGGTGLGEQFF